This TCR beta chain was observed in a study of shared clonotypes between healthy human individuals (dated by TCRdb to about 2020). About the study as a whole: A couple of women and a few men aged 18 to 49 years were included in the cohort. For each donor, three plates each were used for CD4 naive and CD4 memory, two plates were used for CD8 naive, and one plate was used for CD8 memory. To estimate repertoire size and how much clonotype sharing occurs between individuals, the study deeply sequenced the blood TCR repertoires of five healthy adults. Libraries were prepared and TCR repertoires were sequenced by different laboratories using diverse techniques, in order to increase sequencing depth and limit assay-specific biases. Leukapheresis yielded between about 0.94 and 10 billion PBMCs per donor. The investigation overall reported the following: Naive subsets generally had larger estimated clonotype richness than memory subsets. Pairwise subsampling indicated that sequencing depth was expected to affect the degree of clonotype sharing among donors. Incomplete sequencing was indicated by rarefaction of sorted-subset datasets, despite the large sequencing depth. Across several donors, approximately 4.9% of naive CD4, around 3.3% of naive CD8, approximately 2.5% of memory CD4, and roughly 0.4% of memory CD8 clonotypes were shared. Sampling was restricted to blood, and TCR repertoires in tissue are likely to differ from TCR repertoires in blood. The small number of donors limited the genetic and exposure-history diversity represented. Compared with non-shared clonotypes, the clonotypes found in all four sorted-subset donors had higher generation probabilities.

Via the germline V gene, CDR1 is SNHLY and CDR2 FYNNEI. The V end loses 7 bases and the J end loses 4 bases, and a stretch of 13 bases separates them. From the cysteine through the phenylalanine, the CDR3 covers 13 amino acids. Only the CDR3 region is kept as DNA, spanning 39 bases read in frame from base 1. CD8 naive samples were CD45RO-negative cells positively selected for CCR7, giving a CD45RA+CCR7+ population that excluded TemRA cells. The donors were healthy, HIV-negative adults who had no recently reported acute infections or vaccinations. All donors were Caucasian adults living in Nashville, Tennessee, USA. Blood was obtained by leukapheresis, after which PBMCs were separated by Ficoll-Histopaque density gradient centrifugation and cryopreserved in liquid nitrogen vapor phase. Analytical flow cytometry was used to check the purity and quantity of every magnetically sorted T cell population. Each sorted fraction had its genomic DNA isolated and then quantified by UV absorbance on a Nanodrop 2000c.

Using the deep immunoSEQ assay, TCR CDR3 regions were amplified from genomic DNA by multiplex PCR. Extracted genomic DNA from each cell subset was distributed evenly across all wells of several immunoSEQ 96-well plates, and each plate was treated as a replicate. For sorted subsets, approximately 0.2 ug of genomic DNA, equivalent to around 29,000 T cell genomes, went into each replicate PCR. The purified libraries were quantified using a Qubit 3.0 fluorometer, sized with a Bioanalyzer 2100, and then quantified again using the KAPA Library Quantification kit. A separate single-read 150-cycle Illumina NextSeq 550 flow cell was used to sequence each immunoSEQ 96-well plate. On the study's bioinformatics: Because only junctional sequences without quality scores were contained in the immunoSEQ output, filtering matching that applied to full-length reads could not be performed. To assign V/J genes and CDR3, sequences were annotated using PyIR, a Python wrapper for IgBLAST v1.9, with IMGT germline references. Reads were removed for weak V/J assignments (E-value above 1e-6), missing CDR3, stop codons, out-of-frame junctions, or ambiguous translated residues. V3J clonotypes were defined as sequences sharing an identical inferred V gene, J gene, and CDR3 amino acid sequence. To compute the percentage overlap between repertoires, the number of shared unique clonotypes was divided by the size of the smaller repertoire. RTK rarefaction, the Chao1 estimator, and Recon v2.1 estimates of unobserved clonotypes were used to assess repertoire richness. For all TCRbeta clonotypes obtained by the gDNA method from a few donors, generation probabilities were computed with OLGA. Sourced from immuneACCESS, this table was stored by TCRdb with only in-frame sequences that have V and J called. A share of the clones is absent; for the studies checked, an unresolved V gene accounts for under half, and the remainder has no known explanation. V and J calls and clone size are as listed in that table; D and trimming were resolved from the DNA. This sample holds around 640,000 clones; approximately 96% were observed only once. Jointly, the top ten make up 0.11% of the sample.

With respect to this clone: The antigen it recognizes is unknown. Base quality data are lacking; no much larger clone is found one base away.

The V and J genes are TRBV2 and TRBJ1-1; the D segment could be TRBD1, given 5 matching bases. The sequence came from a woman between 25 and 40 years old in good health. Sequences were obtained from naive CD8+ T cells sorted from blood. Sample cell subset or site, as interpreted from the label and publication: CD45RA+CCR7+. The DNA is as follows: TGTGCCAGCAAGACCTCAGGGCCCACTGAAGCTTTCTTT. Translated, it gives CASKTSGPTEAFF.